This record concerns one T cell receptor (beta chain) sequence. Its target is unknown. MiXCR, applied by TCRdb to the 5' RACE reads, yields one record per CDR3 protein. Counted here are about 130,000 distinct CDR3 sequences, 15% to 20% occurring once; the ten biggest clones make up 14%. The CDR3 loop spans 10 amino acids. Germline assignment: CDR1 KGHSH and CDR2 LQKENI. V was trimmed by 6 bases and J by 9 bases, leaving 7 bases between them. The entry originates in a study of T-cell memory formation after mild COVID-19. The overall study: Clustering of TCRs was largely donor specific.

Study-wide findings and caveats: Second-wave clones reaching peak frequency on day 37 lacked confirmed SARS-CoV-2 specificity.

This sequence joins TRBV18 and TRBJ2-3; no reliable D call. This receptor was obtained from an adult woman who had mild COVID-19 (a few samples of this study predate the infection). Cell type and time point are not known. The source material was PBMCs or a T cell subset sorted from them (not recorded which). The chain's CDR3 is CASSEGTQYF. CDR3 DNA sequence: TGTGCCAGCTCGGAAGGGACGCAGTATTTT.